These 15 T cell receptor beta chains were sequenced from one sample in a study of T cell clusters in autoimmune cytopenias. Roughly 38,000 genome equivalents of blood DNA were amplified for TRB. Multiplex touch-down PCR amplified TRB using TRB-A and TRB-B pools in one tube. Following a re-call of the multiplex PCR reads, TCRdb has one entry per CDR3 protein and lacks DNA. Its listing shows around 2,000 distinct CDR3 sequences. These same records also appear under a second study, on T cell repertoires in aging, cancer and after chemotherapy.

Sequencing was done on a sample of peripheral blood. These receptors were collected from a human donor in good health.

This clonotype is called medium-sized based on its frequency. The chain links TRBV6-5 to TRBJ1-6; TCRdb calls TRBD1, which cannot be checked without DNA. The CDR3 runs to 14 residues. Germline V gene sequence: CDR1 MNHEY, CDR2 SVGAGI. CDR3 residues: CASSSTAYNSPLHF.

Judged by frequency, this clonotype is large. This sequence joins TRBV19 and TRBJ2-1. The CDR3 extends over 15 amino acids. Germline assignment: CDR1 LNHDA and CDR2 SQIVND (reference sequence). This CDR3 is CASSKQPQVGDEQFF.

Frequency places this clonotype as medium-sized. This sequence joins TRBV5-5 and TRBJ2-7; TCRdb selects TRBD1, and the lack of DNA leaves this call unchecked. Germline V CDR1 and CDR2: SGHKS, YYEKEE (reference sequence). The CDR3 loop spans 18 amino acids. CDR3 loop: CASSFLRAPGGNTYEQYF.

The CDR3 reads CASSPSTVSPLHF. This chain joins TRBV11-2 and TRBJ1-6; TCRdb reports TRBD1, a call that lacks DNA to check it against. This CDR3 spans 13 amino acids. Per germline, CDR1 SGHAT and CDR2 FQNNGV. The variable domain in full, completed from reference TRBV11-2 and TRBJ1-6, reads EAGVAQSPRYKIIEKRQSVAFWCNPISGHATLYWYQQILGQGPKLLIQFQNNGVVDDSQLPKDRFSAERLKGVDSTLKIQPAKLEDSAVYLCASSPSTVSPLHFGNGTRLTVT.

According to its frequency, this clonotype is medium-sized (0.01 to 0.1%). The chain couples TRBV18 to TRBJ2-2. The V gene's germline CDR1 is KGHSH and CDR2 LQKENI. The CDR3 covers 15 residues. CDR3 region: CASSPFWGNTGELFF.

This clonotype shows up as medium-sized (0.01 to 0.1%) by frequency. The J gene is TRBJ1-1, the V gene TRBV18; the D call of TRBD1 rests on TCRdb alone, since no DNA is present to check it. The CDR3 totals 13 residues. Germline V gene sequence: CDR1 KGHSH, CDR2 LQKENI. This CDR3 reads CASSGTGRTEAFF.

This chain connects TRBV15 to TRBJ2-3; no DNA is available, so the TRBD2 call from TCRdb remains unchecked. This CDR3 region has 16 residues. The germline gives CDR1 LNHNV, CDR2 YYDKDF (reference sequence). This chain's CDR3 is CATSKGTSGGADTQYF.

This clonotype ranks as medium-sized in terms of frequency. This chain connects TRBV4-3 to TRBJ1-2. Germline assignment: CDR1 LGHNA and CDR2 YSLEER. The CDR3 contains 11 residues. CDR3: CASSQAAGYTF.

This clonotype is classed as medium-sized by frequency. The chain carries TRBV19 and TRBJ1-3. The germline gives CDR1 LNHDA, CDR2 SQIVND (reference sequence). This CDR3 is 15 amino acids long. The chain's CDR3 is CASSMGRYSGNTIYF.

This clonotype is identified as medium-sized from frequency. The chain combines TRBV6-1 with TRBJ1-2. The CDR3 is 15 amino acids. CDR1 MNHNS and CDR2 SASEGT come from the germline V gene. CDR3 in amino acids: CASSEANSGYYGYTF.

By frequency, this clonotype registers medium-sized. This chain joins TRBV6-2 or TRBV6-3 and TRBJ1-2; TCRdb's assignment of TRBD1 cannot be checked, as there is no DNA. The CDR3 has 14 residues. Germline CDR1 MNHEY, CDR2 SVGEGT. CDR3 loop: CASRGSQGNNGYTF.

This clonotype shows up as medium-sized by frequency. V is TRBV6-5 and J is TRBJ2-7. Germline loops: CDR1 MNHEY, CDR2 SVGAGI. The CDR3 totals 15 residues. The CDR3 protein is CASSPYGLGSYEQYF.

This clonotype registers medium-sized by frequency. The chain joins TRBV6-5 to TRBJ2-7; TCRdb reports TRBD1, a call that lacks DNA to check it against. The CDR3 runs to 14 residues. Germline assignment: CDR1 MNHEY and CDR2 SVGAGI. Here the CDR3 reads CASSRTPVEDEQYF.

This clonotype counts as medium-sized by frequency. CDR3: CASSHSGGARSRKLFF. This chain connects TRBV6-5 to TRBJ1-4; absent DNA, TCRdb's TRBD1 call cannot be checked. This CDR3 spans 16 amino acids. Germline V gene data show CDR1 as MNHEY and CDR2 as SVGAGI.

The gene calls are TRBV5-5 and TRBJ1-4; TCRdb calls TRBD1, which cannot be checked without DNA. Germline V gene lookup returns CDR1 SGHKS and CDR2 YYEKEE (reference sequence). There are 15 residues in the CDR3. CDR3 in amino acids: CASSSRQGGNEKLFF.